The 23 T cell receptor beta chains below were found in one sample sequenced in a study of blood T cell repertoires in COVID-19. Produced via immunoSEQ multiplex PCR; TCRdb's table is partial and in-frame only. The sample lists approximately 140,000 clones, roughly 89% occurring once. What was sequenced was peripheral blood. The receptor set was obtained from a woman aged 40 to 55 with acute or convalescent COVID-19.

This clone came up once. The chain carries TRBV7-8 and TRBJ2-4; 11 nucleotides match TRBD2. Germline CDR1 is SGHVS and CDR2 is FQNEAQ. The CDR3 length is 14 residues. J was trimmed by 8 bases and V by 4 bases; bases with no gene match: 4. CDR3 coding DNA: TGTGCCAGCAGCTCTAGCGGGGGGCTGCACATTCAGTACTTC. This sequence encodes CASSSSGGLHIQYF.

V usage is TRBV11-2 and J usage is TRBJ1-2; tentative D call: TRBD1 (5 bases). Germline values: CDR1 SGHAT, CDR2 FQNNGV. The V end lost 6 bases, the J end lost 8 bases, and 19 bases lay between the germline ends. This CDR3 has 14 amino acids. As DNA, the CDR3 is TGTGCCAGCAGGCAACAGGTTGGGGCGGAGGGCTACACCTTC. Residues: CASRQQVGAEGYTF.

V is TRBV12-3 or TRBV12-4 and J is TRBJ1-1; no definite D call. This CDR3 has 13 residues. Between the trimmed V and J ends, which lost 0 bases and 4 bases, there was a span of 6 bases. CDR3 DNA: TGTGCCAGCAGTTTAGCACAGATCACTGAAGCTTTCTTT. It codes for CASSLAQITEAFF.

The chain uses TRBV11-2 and TRBJ2-7; D remains ambiguous. The V end was cut by 1 base, the J end by 4 bases, with 2 bases between. Looked up from germline, CDR1 is SGHAT and CDR2 is FQNNGV. The length of the CDR3 is 11 residues. CDR3 region: CASSLAYEQYF. The CDR3 DNA reads as TGTGCCAGCAGCTTAGCTTACGAGCAGTACTTC. The complete variable domain, with remaining parts taken from reference TRBV11-2 and TRBJ2-7, reads EAGVAQSPRYKIIEKRQSVAFWCNPISGHATLYWYQQILGQGPKLLIQFQNNGVVDDSQLPKDRFSAERLKGVDSTLKIQPAKLEDSAVYLCASSLAYEQYFGPGTRLTVT.

In nucleotides, the CDR3 is TGTGCCATCACGGACACTAGAAACACCATATATTTT. This gives the protein CAITDTRNTIYF. V gene TRBV10-3 combines with J gene TRBJ1-3; D is possibly TRBD1 (5 bases). CDR3 length: 12 residues. CDR1 is ENHRY, CDR2 SYGVKD, per germline. V was shortened by 7 bases and J by 5 bases, with 9 bases between the two germline ends.

The chain links TRBV21-1 to TRBJ1-3; the D segment call TRBD1 is taken from the table without a DNA check. TRBV21-1 is annotated as a pseudogene. The CDR3 is made up of 16 amino acids. CDR3 loop: CASERSGTGRGNTIYF. For the CDR3, the DNA is TGTGCCAGCGAACGTTCCGGGACAGGGAGAGGAAACACCATATATTTT.

The chain links TRBV2 to TRBJ2-3; the match to TRBD1 covers 8 bases. CDR1 SNHLY and CDR2 FYNNEI come from the germline V gene. This CDR3 is 15 amino acids long. With 4 bases clipped from V and 0 bases from J, the junction kept 3 bases outside the gene matches. The CDR3 region has the DNA TGTGCCAGCAGTGCGCAGGGGGCTAGCACAGATACGCAGTATTTT. Residues: CASSAQGASTDTQYF.

This clone was observed a few times. The V call is TRBV13, the J call TRBJ2-3, with D perhaps TRBD2 (5 bases). Trimming took 8 bases from V and 4 from J, leaving 19 bases between them. In germline, CDR1 is PRHDT, CDR2 FYEKMQ (reference sequence). The CDR3 length is 15 residues. CDR3 sequence (DNA): TGTGCCAGCGCCACACTAATAGAGCGGCCAGATACGCAGTATTTT. This gives the protein CASATLIERPDTQYF.

The chain couples TRBV9 to TRBJ2-7; D might be TRBD2 (5 bases). The CDR3 totals 14 residues. V dropped 6 bases and J dropped 0 bases, with 13 bases sitting between them. Germline V gives CDR1 SGDLS, CDR2 YYNGEE. The CDR3 DNA follows: TGTGCCAGCACCCTGGGCGGACTCTCCTACGAGCAGTACTTC. It yields the protein CASTLGGLSYEQYF. The whole variable domain, remainder taken from reference TRBV9 and TRBJ2-7, is DSGVTQTPKHLITATGQRVTLRCSPRSGDLSVYWYQQSLDQGLQFLIQYYNGEERAKGNILERFSAQQFPDLHSELNLSSLELGDSALYFCASTLGGLSYEQYFGPGTRLTVT.

The chain is built from TRBV9 and TRBJ2-7; the D gene is possibly TRBD2 (5 bases). The CDR3 contains 15 residues. The V and J ends lost 0 bases and 4 bases respectively, with 14 bases between them. Germline CDR1 SGDLS, CDR2 YYNGEE. The CDR3 loop is CASSVGQQPGYEQYF. The CDR3 DNA reads TGTGCCAGCAGCGTAGGACAACAGCCGGGGTACGAGCAGTACTTC.

V is TRBV5-1 and J is TRBJ1-6; 11 positions agree with TRBD1. The length of the CDR3 is 18 residues. Germline V CDR1 and CDR2: SGHRS, YFSETQ. The V segment lost 3 bases and the J segment 4 bases; nucleotides outside the gene matches: 9. Here the CDR3 reads CASSSGQGADVYNSPLHF. The CDR3 DNA reads as TGCGCCAGCAGCTCCGGACAGGGGGCTGACGTTTATAATTCACCCCTCCACTTT.

The chain recombines TRBV19 with TRBJ1-1; 11 bases match TRBD1. J gave up 1 base and V 5 bases, and 6 bases lay outside the gene matches. CDR3 size: 16 residues. Per the germline V gene, CDR1 is LNHDA and CDR2 is SQIVND (reference sequence). The CDR3 sequence is CASSPYGQGANTEAFF. The CDR3 region has the DNA TGTGCCAGTAGTCCCTACGGACAGGGGGCGAACACTGAAGCTTTCTTT. Full variable domain (remainder filled in from reference TRBV19 and TRBJ1-1): DGGITQSPKYLFRKEGQNVTLSCEQNLNHDAMYWYRQDPGQGLRLIYYSQIVNDFQKGDIAEGYSVSREKKESFPLTVTSAQKNPTAFYLCASSPYGQGANTEAFFGQGTRLTVV.

The genes are TRBV5-1 and TRBJ2-7; 9 bases align to TRBD1. The CDR3 contains 15 residues. Losses at the gene ends were 4 bases for V and 1 base for J; bases not matched to a gene: 6. Germline V gene lookup returns CDR1 SGHRS and CDR2 YFSETQ. CDR3 sequence (DNA): TGCGCCAGCAGCCTGAAGGACAGGGGATCCTACGAGCAGTACTTC. This sequence encodes CASSLKDRGSYEQYF.

This chain uses TRBV18 with TRBJ1-5, with 9 bases identical to TRBD1. Germline CDR1 is KGHSH and CDR2 is LQKENI. Trimming took 0 bases from V and 8 from J; bases not matched to a gene: 8. CDR3 length equals 16 residues. The CDR3 spells CASSPPTGGKMEPQHF. The CDR3 coding sequence is TGTGCCAGCTCACCACCGACAGGGGGTAAGATGGAGCCCCAGCATTTT.

This clone was found a few times. The chain combines TRBV6-6 with TRBJ2-7; 10 bases agree with TRBD2. The V gene's germline CDR1 is MNHNY and CDR2 SVGAGI (reference sequence). After removal of 6 bases from V and 4 bases from J, the junction contained 9 bases not matched to a gene. The CDR3 contains 15 residues. The CDR3 DNA follows: TGTGCCAGCAGCCCCCTAGCGGGAGCTCGTTACGAGCAGTACTTC. This encodes CASSPLAGARYEQYF.

This chain links TRBV27 with TRBJ2-3, with TRBD1 matching over 7 bases. Germline assignment: CDR1 MNHEY and CDR2 SMNVEV (reference sequence). The CDR3 extends over 16 amino acids. V was pared by 1 base and J by 3 bases, with 7 bases of the junction left unmatched. The CDR3 bases are TGTGCCAGCAGTTTATTGGCAGGGGGTGGGACAGATACGCAGTATTTT. This codes for CASSLLAGGGTDTQYF.

The V gene is TRBV30, the J gene TRBJ1-2, with D possibly matching TRBD1 (5 bases). The length of the CDR3 is 10 residues. Germline lookup yields CDR1 GTSNPN and CDR2 SVGIG (reference sequence). The CDR3 spells CGQFSYGYTF. The CDR3 nucleotides are TGTGGACAGTTCTCCTATGGCTACACCTTC.

The CDR3 here is CAWTGWSYGYTF. The CDR3 nucleotides are TGTGCCTGGACCGGGTGGAGCTATGGCTACACCTTC. The rearrangement links TRBV30 to TRBJ1-2, with D unclear. The CDR3 sequence is 12 residues long. Looked up from germline, CDR1 is GTSNPN and CDR2 is SVGIG (reference sequence). Trimming cost V 4 bases and J 4 bases, with 10 bases left between them.

In nucleotides, the CDR3 is TGCGCCAGCAGCTTCGAGGGCCGATCAGATACGCAGTATTTT. This encodes CASSFEGRSDTQYF. This chain joins TRBV5-1 and TRBJ2-3; weak D call: TRBD2 (5 bases). Germline V gene sequence: CDR1 SGHRS, CDR2 YFSETQ. V shed 2 bases and J shed 4 bases, with 11 bases lying between them. The CDR3 spans 14 residues.

The chain joins TRBV5-8 to TRBJ2-5; perhaps TRBD2 as D (5 bases). Trimming removed 4 bases from V and 7 bases from J, with 8 bases in between. The CDR3 consists of 11 residues. CDR1 SGHTS and CDR2 YDEGEE come from the germline V gene. The CDR3 spells CASSRGGTQYF. For the CDR3, the DNA is TGTGCCAGCAGCCGAGGAGGGACCCAGTACTTC.

The genes are TRBV19 and TRBJ1-2; D remains ambiguous. V shed 7 bases and J shed 4 bases, with 16 bases lying between them. This CDR3 region has 14 residues. The germline gives CDR1 LNHDA, CDR2 SQIVND (reference sequence). DNA for the CDR3: TGTGCCAGTACCCTGGGGAGATCCTCCTATGGCTACACCTTC. Translated: CASTLGRSSYGYTF.

The chain employs TRBV11-2 and TRBJ1-1, with D perhaps TRBD1 (6 bases). Germline V CDR1 and CDR2: SGHAT, FQNNGV. The V and J ends lost 5 bases and 5 bases respectively, with 12 bases between them. The CDR3 totals 13 residues. This CDR3 is CASSRPQGTEAFF. The CDR3 nucleotides read TGTGCCAGCAGCAGGCCACAGGGAACTGAAGCTTTCTTT.

This sequence joins TRBV5-4 and TRBJ2-1; 8 bases are a match to TRBD1. Germline trimming cut 1 base from V and 4 bases from J; bases unmatched to any gene: 4. The CDR3 extends over 15 amino acids. CDR1 and CDR2 (germline): SGHNT, YYREEE (reference sequence). The CDR3 loop reads CASSLTQGEYNEQFF. The DNA for the CDR3 is TGTGCCAGCAGCTTGACACAGGGGGAGTACAATGAGCAGTTCTTC.